A single sample is the source of the 15 T cell receptor beta chains below, sequenced in a study of vaccination and CD4 T cells after COVID-19. Their antigen targets remain unknown. Time point of the sample: late sampling 161 to 241 days after vaccination in three convalescent patients. Treatment described: roughly nine-day PBMC culture with coronavirus spike peptide pools or control peptides (ViraFEST assay). The study sequenced cultured CD4+ T cell DNA using the Oncomine TCR Beta short-read assay. MiXCR, applied by TCRdb to the PCR reads, yields one record per CDR3 protein. This table holds under 20,000 distinct CDR3 sequences, around 40% found once. The material was CD4+ T cells from blood, cultured in vitro, obtained about 7 months after SARS-CoV-2 vaccination. The receptors here all came from a human donor who had recovered from COVID-19.

The sample holds a few counts of this clonotype. The rearrangement joins TRBV6-5 to TRBJ1-2; D might be TRBD1 (6 bases). The CDR3 has 16 amino acids. Looked up from germline, CDR1 is MNHEY and CDR2 is SVGAGI. Trimming cost V 0 bases and J 4 bases, with 15 bases left between them. The CDR3 DNA reads as TGTGCCAGCAGTTACTCCGGGACAACTACTGGCTATGGCTACACCTTC. It is translated as CASSYSGTTTGYGYTF.

The J gene is TRBJ1-1, the V gene TRBV2, with TRBD1 as a possible D gene (5 bases). Germline V gene sequence: CDR1 SNHLY, CDR2 FYNNEI. The CDR3 spans 13 residues. V was trimmed by 4 bases and J by 4 bases, leaving 10 bases between them. The DNA of the CDR3 is TGTGCCAGCAGTGTGGGGGGTGGCACTGAAGCTTTCTTT. Amino acid sequence: CASSVGGGTEAFF.

In its sample, this clonotype was seen a few times. The V gene is TRBV6-5, the J gene TRBJ1-1; D may be TRBD1 (5 bases). There are 15 residues in the CDR3. Looked up from germline, CDR1 is MNHEY and CDR2 is SVGAGI. Trimming took off 0 bases at V and 3 bases at J, with 11 bases between the two ends. The CDR3 region is CASSYSNGGDTEAFF. CDR3 bases: TGTGCCAGCAGTTACTCGAATGGAGGGGACACTGAAGCTTTCTTT.

This clonotype was found a few times. This chain connects TRBV20-1 to TRBJ2-1, with 12 bases lining up with TRBD2. The CDR3 has 15 amino acids. Germline values: CDR1 DFQATT, CDR2 SNEGSKA (reference sequence). V dropped 7 bases and J dropped 9; count of bases not matched to a gene: 13. The CDR3 nucleotides read TGCAGTGTTTCCGTTCTAGCGGGGGGGCTTAGTGAGCAGTTCTTC. The encoded protein is CSVSVLAGGLSEQFF.

The V call is TRBV7-9, the J call TRBJ1-1; the D gene is possibly TRBD1 (5 bases). V lost 7 bases and J lost 2, with 17 bases in between. The CDR3 sequence is 15 residues long. The V gene's germline CDR1 is SEHNR and CDR2 FQNEAQ (reference sequence). The CDR3 reads CASTSWGVRNTEAFF. DNA for the CDR3: TGTGCCAGCACCTCTTGGGGGGTGAGAAACACTGAAGCTTTCTTT.

This clonotype was picked up a small number of times. This chain uses TRBV10-3 with TRBJ2-1; 7 bases agree with TRBD2. The CDR3 is made up of 12 amino acids. J was trimmed by 7 bases and V by 10 bases; bases with no gene match: 7. Germline V gene lookup returns CDR1 ENHRY and CDR2 SYGVKD. The CDR3 DNA follows: TGTGCCACCCGTTGGGGGGGGAATGAGCAGTTCTTC. Protein product: CATRWGGNEQFF.

This chain connects TRBV27 to TRBJ2-7; 7 bases are a match to TRBD1. This CDR3 spans 15 amino acids. After removal of 0 bases from V and 2 bases from J, the junction contained 4 bases not matched to a gene. CDR1 and CDR2 from the germline V gene are MNHEY and SMNVEV (reference sequence). The CDR3 protein is CASSLSYRGPYEQYF. Here the CDR3 DNA reads TGTGCCAGCAGTTTATCGTACAGGGGTCCCTACGAGCAGTACTTC.

The CDR3 loop reads CASSPNGRRRPPTQYF. For the CDR3, the DNA is TGTGCCAGCAGCCCCAATGGGCGGCGGCGCCCTCCGACGCAGTATTTT. V is TRBV7-3 and J is TRBJ2-3, with D hard to call. The V end lost 5 bases, the J end lost 9 bases, and 24 bases lay between the germline ends. The germline CDR1 and CDR2 sequences are SGHTA and FQGTGA. The length of the CDR3 is 16 residues.

This clonotype was counted between two and nine times. The rearrangement joins TRBV27 to TRBJ2-7; 8 bases line up with TRBD2. CDR1 and CDR2 (germline): MNHEY, SMNVEV (reference sequence). CDR3 size: 16 residues. The J segment lost 3 bases and the V segment lost 6 bases, leaving 13 bases of the junction unmatched. As DNA, the CDR3 is TGTGCCAGCAGACGGGAGGCTAGCGGGCGAAACTACGAGCAGTACTTC. It yields the protein CASRREASGRNYEQYF.

The gene calls are TRBV5-1 and TRBJ2-7; D unclear. V was shortened by 0 bases and J by 2 bases, with 6 bases between the two germline ends. Germline CDR1 SGHRS, CDR2 YFSETQ. The CDR3 has 13 residues. In DNA form, the CDR3 reads TGCGCCAGCAGCTTGGAACAGACCTACGAGCAGTACTTC. Translated: CASSLEQTYEQYF.

The J gene is TRBJ2-5, the V gene TRBV20-1; no clear D gene. Germline V gives CDR1 DFQATT, CDR2 SNEGSKA (reference sequence). CDR3 length: 12 amino acids. V was trimmed by 3 bases and J by 0 bases, leaving 5 bases between them. The chain's CDR3 is CSASGHQETQYF. Written as DNA, the CDR3 is TGCAGTGCTAGCGGGCACCAAGAGACCCAGTACTTC.

The chain couples TRBV25-1 to TRBJ2-7; 9 bases match TRBD2. Germline CDR1 and CDR2: MGHDK and SYGVNS. CDR3 length: 16 amino acids. The ends lost 3 bases at V and 5 bases at J; junction bases unmatched: 11. The CDR3, as DNA: TGTGCCAGCAGTGACCGACCAGCGGGGGGCCGTAACGAGCAGTACTTC. Its translation is CASSDRPAGGRNEQYF.

This chain uses TRBV9 with TRBJ2-3; 7 nucleotides agree with TRBD2. The CDR3 has 15 amino acids. CDR1 is SGDLS, CDR2 YYNGEE, per germline. The V segment lost 2 bases and the J segment 1 base; nucleotides outside the gene matches: 4. CDR3 amino acids: CASSVRGGGTDTQYF. As DNA, the CDR3 is TGTGCCAGCAGCGTGCGGGGAGGGGGCACAGATACGCAGTATTTT. The whole variable domain, filled in from reference TRBV9 and TRBJ2-3, reads DSGVTQTPKHLITATGQRVTLRCSPRSGDLSVYWYQQSLDQGLQFLIQYYNGEERAKGNILERFSAQQFPDLHSELNLSSLELGDSALYFCASSVRGGGTDTQYFGPGTRLTVL.

This clonotype has more than one count but fewer than ten. J is TRBJ1-2 and V is TRBV20-1, with D unclear. Trimming left V 2 bases short and J 10 bases short, with 11 bases between. Germline V gene data show CDR1 as DFQATT and CDR2 as SNEGSKA (reference sequence). The CDR3 is made up of 11 amino acids. In DNA form, the CDR3 reads TGCAGTGCTAGACGCTCCCTCTTCTACACCTTC. It translates to CSARRSLFYTF.

The chain combines TRBV4-1 with TRBJ1-2; D remains unclear. From germline, CDR1 is MGHRA and CDR2 YSYEKL. The ends were cut back, 4 bases at V and 7 bases at J, with 10 bases in the middle. The CDR3 extends over 12 amino acids. In DNA form, the CDR3 reads TGCGCCAGCAGCCCCGCGCTAGGTGGCTACACCTTC. This encodes CASSPALGGYTF.